What follows are 28 T cell receptor beta chains derived from one specimen sequenced in a study of blood T cells in healthy people across ages (dated by TCRdb to the mid-2010s). Libraries were made using 5' RACE. Instrument on record: Illumina HiSeq 2500. The second PCR ran for roughly 7 to 11 cycles and used a J-beta primer mix along with a sample-barcoded 5' primer. TCRdb ran its own pipeline on the public reads, namely fastp trimming at Q25 and MiXCR clone calling, and kept in-frame beta chains. Every entry covers one CDR3 protein and lists the most common genes and DNA from its rows. This sample lists over 1,500,000 distinct CDR3 sequences; 40% to 55% were detected once. Roughly 2.1% of the sample lies in the top ten. The sample comprised blood. The receptors come from a woman in her thirties or forties in good health.

Here the CDR3 DNA reads TGTGCCAGCAGTAGACAGGGCCATAATTCACCCCTCCACTTT. This codes for CASSRQGHNSPLHF. The genes are TRBV2 and TRBJ1-6; 7 positions agree with TRBD1. The V gene's germline CDR1 is SNHLY and CDR2 FYNNEI. The CDR3 consists of 14 residues. V was clipped by 5 bases and J by 5 bases; unmatched bases: 3.

The chain employs TRBV6-2 or TRBV6-3 and TRBJ2-5, with 8 bases lining up with TRBD2. CDR3 length: 13 residues. Looked up from germline, CDR1 is MNHEY and CDR2 is SVGEGT. V lost 7 bases to trimming and J lost 11 bases; unmatched junction nucleotides: 12. The CDR3 sequence is CASIPRGGARQYF. CDR3 DNA sequence: TGTGCCAGCATCCCCCGGGGGGGCGCTCGGCAGTACTTC.

The CDR3 sequence: CASSHALYYEQYF. The CDR3 DNA sequence: TGCGCCAGCAGCCATGCCCTTTACTACGAGCAGTACTTC. This rearrangement joins TRBV4-3 to TRBJ2-7; no reliable D call. V dropped 3 bases and J dropped 3 bases, with 9 bases sitting between them. This CDR3 has 13 residues. Germline CDR1 reads LGHNA; CDR2 reads YSLEER.

This clonotype came up a few times. The J gene is TRBJ2-7, the V gene TRBV25-1; no definite D call. V was trimmed by 6 bases and J by 2 bases, leaving 14 bases between them. The CDR3 is 14 amino acids. Germline values: CDR1 MGHDK, CDR2 SYGVNS. CDR3 amino acids: CASRSTLWAYEQYF. The CDR3 nucleotides read TGTGCCAGCAGGAGCACCCTTTGGGCCTACGAGCAGTACTTC.

This clonotype appeared a few times. V usage is TRBV7-8 and J usage is TRBJ2-1; perhaps D is TRBD1 or TRBD2 (5 bases each). The CDR3 consists of 13 residues. Germline CDR1 is SGHVS and CDR2 is FQNEAQ. Trimming removed 2 bases at V and 9 bases at J, with 11 bases between. The CDR3, as DNA: TGTGCCAGCAGCTTACTCGGGACCGGTGAGCAGTTCTTC. Its protein product is CASSLLGTGEQFF. The whole variable domain, filled in from reference TRBV7-8 and TRBJ2-1, reads GAGVSQSPRYKVAKRGQDVALRCDPISGHVSLFWYQQALGQGPEFLTYFQNEAQLDKSGLPSDRFFAERPEGSVSTLKIQRTQQEDSAVYLCASSLLGTGEQFFGPGTRLTVL.

This clonotype has more than one count but fewer than ten. The chain recombines TRBV28 with TRBJ2-7; tentatively, D is TRBD1 or TRBD2 (6 bases each). V dropped 6 bases and J dropped 2 bases, with 23 bases sitting between them. In germline, CDR1 is MDHEN, CDR2 SYDVKM. This CDR3 has 17 residues. The CDR3 loop is CASSLRGEEWSTYEQYF. The CDR3 DNA sequence: TGTGCCAGCAGCCTTAGGGGGGAAGAGTGGTCGACCTACGAGCAGTACTTC.

The chain uses TRBV7-2 and TRBJ1-5; D is perhaps TRBD1 (5 bases). The V end was cut by 5 bases, the J end by 6 bases, with 8 bases between. The CDR3 length is 12 residues. The V gene's germline CDR1 is SGHTA and CDR2 FQGNSA. The CDR3 DNA follows: TGTGCCAGCAGCATGAGGGGTCAGCCCCAGCATTTT. Its protein is CASSMRGQPQHF.

This clonotype was seen a handful of times. The chain recombines TRBV5-1 with TRBJ2-1, with 9 bases matching TRBD2. V was clipped by 2 bases and J by 5 bases; unmatched bases: 5. Germline V gene sequence: CDR1 SGHRS, CDR2 YFSETQ. CDR3 size: 15 residues. The CDR3 loop is CASSFSGGQHNEQFF. The CDR3 bases are TGCGCCAGCAGCTTTAGCGGGGGCCAACACAATGAGCAGTTCTTC.

This clonotype has only one observation. This chain connects TRBV5-5 to TRBJ1-3; D gene ambiguous. The CDR3 consists of 12 residues. V gave up 8 bases and J gave up 3 bases, with 9 bases separating them. Germline V gene data show CDR1 as SGHKS and CDR2 as YYEKEE (reference sequence). The CDR3 nucleotides read TGTGCCAGTTCGGGATTTGGAAACACCATATATTTT. It codes for CASSGFGNTIYF.

The chain is built from TRBV10-2 and TRBJ2-3; TRBD2 matches 7 bases. The V gene end was trimmed by 7 bases and the J gene end by 2 bases; junction bases not matched to a gene: 6. CDR3 length equals 14 residues. Germline loops: CDR1 WSHSY, CDR2 SAAADI. This CDR3 is CASTKLANTDTQYF. In DNA, the CDR3 is TGCGCCAGCACCAAACTAGCGAACACAGATACGCAGTATTTT.

The V and J genes are TRBV5-1 and TRBJ1-6; TRBD1 matches at 9 bases. The ends lost 3 bases at V and 13 bases at J; junction bases unmatched: 11. Germline V gene lookup returns CDR1 SGHRS and CDR2 YFSETQ. The CDR3 is 15 residues long. The CDR3 sequence is CASSCGRTGDQPLHF. CDR3 DNA sequence: TGCGCCAGCAGCTGCGGCCGGACAGGGGACCAGCCCCTCCACTTT.

The CDR3 region has the DNA TGTGCCAGCAGTGACAAACTACTAGGGACTGTCTACAAGCAGTACTTC. As protein: CASSDKLLGTVYKQYF. The chain employs TRBV2 and TRBJ2-5, with D possibly being TRBD2 (6 bases). V lost 3 bases and J 11 bases, leaving 25 bases between the germline ends. Germline lookup yields CDR1 SNHLY and CDR2 FYNNEI. The CDR3 runs 16 residues. Full variable domain (remainder filled in from reference TRBV2 and TRBJ2-5): EPEVTQTPSHQVTQMGQEVILRCVPISNHLYFYWYRQILGQKVEFLVSFYNNEISEKSEIFDDQFSVERPDGSNFTLKIRSTKLEDSAMYFCASSDKLLGTVYKQYFGPGTRLLVL.

J is TRBJ2-1 and V is TRBV5-1; 8 bases are a match to TRBD2. Per germline, CDR1 SGHRS and CDR2 YFSETQ. Trimming took 0 bases from V and 4 from J; bases not matched to a gene: 6. This CDR3 has 16 residues. CDR3 loop: CASSLGHSGGYNEQFF. Here the CDR3 DNA reads TGCGCCAGCAGCTTGGGCCACAGCGGGGGATACAATGAGCAGTTCTTC.

This clonotype has only a few counts. This sequence joins TRBV6-6 and TRBJ2-7; TRBD1 matches 10 bases. The ends lost 6 bases at V and 10 bases at J; junction bases unmatched: 15. Germline V gives CDR1 MNHNY, CDR2 SVGAGI (reference sequence). The CDR3 covers 15 residues. The chain's CDR3 is CASRTADRGRETQYF. The CDR3 nucleotides are TGTGCCAGCAGGACCGCCGACAGGGGGCGAGAGACTCAGTACTTC.

V and J are TRBV5-1 and TRBJ2-6; weak D call: TRBD2 (5 bases). V was trimmed by 4 bases and J by 4 bases, leaving 15 bases between them. Germline-derived CDR1 and CDR2 are SGHRS and YFSETQ. This CDR3 spans 16 amino acids. The CDR3 DNA sequence: TGCGCCAGCAGCCCGAGAGACGGGAACGGGGCCAACGTCCTGACTTTC. It codes for CASSPRDGNGANVLTF.

This chain links TRBV12-3 or TRBV12-4 with TRBJ1-4; D uncertain. V gave up 5 bases and J gave up 0 bases, with 10 bases separating them. This CDR3 region has 15 residues. CDR3 loop: CASSPTVSTNEKLFF. The CDR3 DNA is TGTGCCAGCAGTCCGACGGTGTCAACTAATGAAAAACTGTTTTTT.

This clonotype was observed a handful of times. The chain has TRBV28 and TRBJ2-7; the match to TRBD2 covers 10 bases. The CDR3 loop spans 15 amino acids. J lost 3 bases, V lost 3 bases, and 5 bases had no gene match. Germline CDR1 is MDHEN and CDR2 is SYDVKM. CDR3 region: CASSLASGGDYEQYF. The CDR3 coding sequence is TGTGCCAGCAGTTTGGCGAGCGGGGGGGACTACGAGCAGTACTTC.

J is TRBJ1-6 and V is TRBV20-1; D gene unclear. Germline CDR1 and CDR2: DFQATT and SNEGSKA (reference sequence). This CDR3 is 15 amino acids long. Trimming removed 3 bases at V and 7 bases at J, with 16 bases between. The CDR3 bases are TGCAGTGCTAGGGCCCGACGGGTGGGAAATTCACCCCTCCACTTT. Amino acids: CSARARRVGNSPLHF.

This sequence joins TRBV4-3 and TRBJ2-5, with D perhaps TRBD1 or TRBD2 (5 bases each). The CDR3 extends over 18 amino acids. The V and J ends lost 0 bases and 7 bases respectively, with 24 bases between them. CDR1 is LGHNA and CDR2 is YSLEER in the germline V gene. The CDR3 here is CASSQEVVAGTPKGTQYF. The CDR3 bases are TGCGCCAGCAGCCAAGAGGTTGTAGCCGGGACCCCCAAGGGGACCCAGTACTTC.

The rearrangement links TRBV27 to TRBJ1-2; 8 nucleotides align to TRBD1. V shed 6 bases, J shed 8 bases, and the junction held 8 bases outside the gene matches. CDR1 MNHEY and CDR2 SMNVEV come from the germline V gene (reference sequence). The CDR3 consists of 13 residues. CDR3 amino acids: CASRYRDRLGYTF. CDR3 coding DNA: TGTGCCAGCAGGTACCGGGACAGGCTGGGCTACACCTTC.

The chain couples TRBV7-2 to TRBJ2-5, with 7 positions matching TRBD1. The end of the DNA is better explained by TRBJ2-1, so the J call may be wrong. CDR1 is SGHTA and CDR2 is FQGNSA in the germline V gene. This CDR3 spans 16 amino acids. CDR3 region: CASSLGGQFSQETQFF. The DNA for the CDR3 is TGTGCCAGCAGCTTAGGGGGACAGTTCTCGCAAGAGACCCAGTTCTTC.

This clonotype has only a few counts. This CDR3 reads CSASGPNTEAFF. In nucleotides, the CDR3 is TGCAGTGCTTCCGGACCCAACACTGAAGCTTTCTTT. The chain employs TRBV20-1 and TRBJ1-1; D remains unclear. The CDR3 loop spans 12 amino acids. In germline, CDR1 is DFQATT, CDR2 SNEGSKA (reference sequence). The V gene lost 5 bases and the J gene lost 2 bases, with 9 bases spanning the gap.

A remark on this clonotype: This may be a read error: a much more frequent sequence differs by one nucleotide. CDR3 loop: CASRSGTGAYEQYF. The CDR3 coding sequence is TGTGCCAGCAGGTCCGGGACAGGGGCCTACGAGCAGTACTTC. The chain links TRBV11-2 to TRBJ2-5; TRBD1 agrees at 10 bases. Matching the DNA end better, TRBJ2-7 makes the J call doubtful. Per the germline V gene, CDR1 is SGHAT and CDR2 is FQNNGV. The length of the CDR3 is 14 residues.

In this sample, this clonotype turned up a few times. The CDR3 bases are TGCGCCAGCAGCCTTCAAATTGGGACTAGCGAGCAGTTCTTC. Its translation is CASSLQIGTSEQFF. This sequence joins TRBV4-3 and TRBJ2-1; TRBD2 matches at 9 bases. CDR1 is LGHNA, CDR2 YSLEER, per germline. The J segment lost 10 bases and the V segment lost 4 bases, leaving 8 bases of the junction unmatched. The CDR3 is 14 residues long.

The rearrangement links TRBV6-1 to TRBJ2-3; D gene unclear. Per germline, CDR1 MNHNS and CDR2 SASEGT. Trimming pared 3 bases from V and 2 bases from J, leaving 12 bases between. This CDR3 is 15 amino acids long. CDR3 amino acids: CASSDPASTTDTQYF. Here the CDR3 DNA reads TGTGCCAGCAGTGATCCAGCGTCGACCACAGATACGCAGTATTTT.

On this clonotype: Possible read error: a much larger clone is one base away. The chain recombines TRBV7-8 with TRBJ2-7, with D possibly matching TRBD1 (6 bases). V was pared by 5 bases and J by 2 bases, with 16 bases between. The germline gives CDR1 SGHVS, CDR2 FQNEAQ. This CDR3 is built from 15 residues. The DNA of the CDR3 is TGTGCCAGCAGCCCTCTAGCAGGGGACACCTACGAGCAGTACTTC. Translating it yields CASSPLAGDTYEQYF.

The chain uses TRBV12-3 or TRBV12-4 and TRBJ2-5; weak D call: TRBD2 (7 bases). This CDR3 spans 16 amino acids. Trimming removed 7 bases at V and 5 bases at J, with 23 bases between. CDR3 in amino acids: CASILGGGFSDETQYF. The CDR3 DNA is TGTGCCAGCATCCTTGGGGGGGGCTTCAGTGACGAGACCCAGTACTTC.

The J gene is TRBJ1-2, the V gene TRBV2, with unresolved D. Deletions cut 2 bases from V and 3 bases from J, with 7 bases between. Germline V CDR1 and CDR2: SNHLY, FYNNEI. This CDR3 has 13 amino acids. As DNA, the CDR3 is TGTGCCAGCAGTGAAAGTTCTGACTATGGCTACACCTTC. The encoded protein is CASSESSDYGYTF.